These T cell receptor beta chains were read from a single sample in a study of breast tumors, draining lymph nodes, adjacent tissues. In TCRdb, the multiplex PCR reads were re-called with MiXCR into one record per CDR3 protein. The table records some 21,000 distinct CDR3 sequences, 40% to 45% of them present only once. Source material: breast tumor tissue. These receptors were obtained from a female donor with breast cancer. Some clones in this sample may be carry-over from other donors' samples. Each CDR3 is given with its conserved first and last residue. Clone size appears in some rows only: once, few, many, or a class for an expanded clone.

J | size | V | CDR3
TRBJ1-4 | . | TRBV7-8 | CASSLVTGEAKLFF
TRBJ1-5 | . | TRBV20-1 | CSARVQELGNQPQHF
TRBJ2-1 | few | TRBV7-2 | CASNPSGGSYNEQFF
TRBJ2-1 | many | TRBV5-1 | CASSFLTGNSYNEQFF
TRBJ2-5 | . | TRBV5-4 | CASSLDRAGGETQYF
TRBJ1-5 | many | TRBV2 | CASRATNQPQHF
TRBJ2-2 | many | TRBV10-3 | CAISRDRENTGELFF
TRBJ2-7 | few | TRBV29-1 | CSVSERQVLYEQYF
TRBJ1-2 | few | TRBV19 | CASSPAGSRDYGYTF
TRBJ1-5 | . | TRBV12-3/TRBV12-4 | CASSTGGYNQPQHF
TRBJ2-1 | many | TRBV7-2 | CASSRTGVSYNEQFF
TRBJ2-7 | . | TRBV4-1 | CASSQDQTGVYEQYF
TRBJ2-1 | many | TRBV9 | CASSVGSSSYNEQFF
TRBJ2-7 | . | TRBV5-1 | CASSFAGSGDQYF
TRBJ2-2 | . | TRBV20-1 | CSARRRSGELFF
TRBJ2-5 | many | TRBV29-1 | CSVEDPPSGDQETQYF
TRBJ2-7 | many | TRBV5-1 | CASSYLAGDGSSYEQYF
TRBJ2-1 | . | TRBV7-2 | CASSLGVGSYNEQFF
TRBJ2-5 | many | TRBV29-1 | CSVEIGRPIQETQYF
TRBJ1-3 | many | TRBV7-8 | CASSRTEGRDTIYF
TRBJ2-2 | many | TRBV5-8 | CASSLSVRNTGELFF
TRBJ2-3 | . | TRBV19 | CASSDSGEAGADTQYF
TRBJ1-4 | . | TRBV6-5 | CASSYPGGGEKLFF
TRBJ1-5 | . | TRBV15 | CATSRDRADNQPQHF
TRBJ2-7 | . | TRBV7-9 | CASRGLASCEQYF
TRBJ2-1 | many | TRBV11-2 | CASSRLAGENEQFF
TRBJ2-5 | medium-sized | TRBV20-1 | CSARDLRLAEETQYF
TRBJ2-6 | . | TRBV11-1 | CASSYRQGGSSGANVLTF
TRBJ2-6 | many | TRBV7-2 | CASSLSGDVLTF
TRBJ1-6 | many | TRBV7-9 | CASSPEQGHSPLHF
TRBJ2-5 | . | TRBV11-1 | CASSYPGLAGGRVETQYF
TRBJ1-6 | . | TRBV4-1 | CASSQTGQVLHF
TRBJ1-5 | . | TRBV2 | CASSVGGPSNQPQHF
TRBJ2-3 | many | TRBV12-3/TRBV12-4 | CASSLDGVDTQYF
TRBJ2-4 | many | TRBV7-9 | CASSAPGDWNIQYF
TRBJ1-3 | . | TRBV4-2 | CASSQESGNTIYF
TRBJ1-6 | many | TRBV7-9 | CASSLGQRAYNSPLHF
TRBJ2-2 | many | TRBV29-1 | CSVRPGNTGELFF
TRBJ2-7 | . | TRBV6-5 | CASSKQTGGPYEQYF
TRBJ2-7 | many | TRBV29-1 | CSASQSSYEQYF
TRBJ2-6 | many | TRBV6-4 | CASRDRGGRPGANVLTF
TRBJ2-1 | many | TRBV5-5 | CASSFWLAGGRGGEQFF
TRBJ2-7 | . | TRBV11-2 | CASGQDSPTYEQYF
TRBJ1-5 | . | TRBV2 | CASSEGQGAQPQHF
TRBJ2-3 | many | TRBV5-4 | CASSFGGGGTDTQYF
TRBJ1-2 | . | TRBV7-2 | CASSLGPGTGYGYTF
TRBJ1-4 | many | TRBV4-3 | CASSLGDSLNEKLFF
TRBJ1-2 | . | TRBV20-1 | CSARSTGYPNYGYTF
TRBJ1-6 | few | TRBV6-5 | CASSPGTGNSPLHF
TRBJ1-2 | many | TRBV19 | CASSILVNYGYTF
TRBJ1-2 | once | TRBV7-7 | CASSSTTGEYGCTF
TRBJ2-7 | . | TRBV7-6 | CASSSRMDEQYF
TRBJ1-4 | . | TRBV6-5 | CASRTNKGQSGKLFF
TRBJ2-3 | few | TRBV19 | CASSITDTQYF
TRBJ2-7 | many | TRBV11-2 | CASSLGTPELSGGRYYEQYF
TRBJ2-2 | medium-sized | TRBV9 | CASSRDGGSGELFF
TRBJ2-7 | many | TRBV7-3 | CASSLTLFKAGSGYEQYF
TRBJ2-1 | . | TRBV11-2 | CASSLEYYNEQFF
TRBJ2-2 | many | TRBV12-3/TRBV12-4 | CASTERAANTGELFF